This is a list of T cell receptor beta chains from one sample in a study of beta chain features in type 1 diabetes. Data came from immunoSEQ multiplex PCR; TCRdb stores just in-frame clones and leaves some out. The repertoire holds 220,000 or so clones, 68% seen once, with about 0.05% in the top ten. The specimen sequenced was naive CD4+ T cells from blood. The receptors were sampled from a man aged 25-40 years in good health. Both conserved end residues are part of each CDR3. The D gene is left open where the match is weak. Only part of the rows carry a size: once, few, many, or a class if the clone is expanded.

abundance | j_gene | d_gene | v_gene | CDR3nt | CDR3aa
NA | TRBJ2-5 | TRBD1 | TRBV28 | TGTGCCAGCAGCCCGATCGGACAGGGGGCGCTGGGGACCCAGTACTTC | CASSPIGQGALGTQYF
NA | TRBJ2-4 | TRBD1 | TRBV28 | TGTGCCAGCAGGCCCCCGGGACAGGGAAACATTCAGTACTTC | CASRPPGQGNIQYF
NA | TRBJ2-5 | TRBD2 | TRBV5-1 | TGCGCCAGCAGTCCAGGCGGGGGACAAGAGACCCAGTACTTC | CASSPGGGQETQYF
NA | TRBJ2-6 | TRBD1 | TRBV10-3 | TGTGCCATCAGTGGTGGGGGACAGTATCACCCTGGGGCCAACGTCCTGACTTTC | CAISGGGQYHPGANVLTF
NA | TRBJ2-5 | NA | TRBV7-2 | TGTGCCAGCAGCTTAGCCGGCGGGATGGAGACCCAGTACTTC | CASSLAGGMETQYF
once | TRBJ1-1 | NA | TRBV29-1 | TGCAGCGTTGGTCAGGGATCGGGGAACACTGAAGCTTTCTTT | CSVGQGSGNTEAFF
NA | TRBJ2-7 | TRBD1 | TRBV29-1 | TGCAGCGTGCAGCGACAGGGGGAGATACACGAGCAGTACTTC | CSVQRQGEIHEQYF
NA | TRBJ2-1 | TRBD2 | TRBV7-2 | TGTGCCAGCAGCTTAGCCAGCGGGGGGTTTTACAATGAGCAGTTCTTC | CASSLASGGFYNEQFF
NA | TRBJ2-1 | NA | TRBV7-9 | TGTGCCAGCGGACTCCTACGCACCTACAATGAGCAGTTCTTC | CASGLLRTYNEQFF
NA | TRBJ1-5 | NA | TRBV30 | TGTGCCTGGAGTGTAACAGGGATCGATCAGCCCCAGCATTTT | CAWSVTGIDQPQHF
NA | TRBJ2-3 | NA | TRBV10-1 | TGCGCCAGCAGTGTAGGGTCAAGCACAGATACGCAGTATTTT | CASSVGSSTDTQYF
once | TRBJ2-1 | TRBD2 | TRBV6-5 | TGTGCCAGCAGTAAACTAGCGGGAGTGAACAATGAGCAGTTCTTC | CASSKLAGVNNEQFF
NA | TRBJ2-7 | NA | TRBV7-9 | TGTGCCAGCAGCCCGGCCATGGAAACGGAGCAGTACTTC | CASSPAMETEQYF
NA | TRBJ2-5 | NA | TRBV7-6 | TGTGCCAGCACCCCCGAGGTCCGGGGGAAGACCCAGTACTTC | CASTPEVRGKTQYF
NA | TRBJ2-1 | NA | TRBV29-1 | TGCAGCGTTGCTAGCTACAATGAGCAGTTCTTC | CSVASYNEQFF
NA | TRBJ1-5 | TRBD1 | TRBV7-2 | TGTGCCAGCAGCCTGACAGGGGCTCAGCCCCAGCATTTT | CASSLTGAQPQHF
NA | TRBJ2-3 | NA | TRBV6-6 | TGTGCCAGCAGTTACCCCGCCACGACAGATACGCAGTATTTT | CASSYPATTDTQYF
NA | TRBJ1-1 | NA | TRBV25-1 | TGTGCCAGCGGACTTGGGCTTCTCACTGAAGCTTTCTTT | CASGLGLLTEAFF
NA | TRBJ1-4 | NA | TRBV30 | TGTGCCTGGAGTGTACAGGATACGGAAAAACTGTTTTTT | CAWSVQDTEKLFF
NA | TRBJ2-3 | TRBD2 | TRBV29-1 | TGCAGCGTTGCGCCCAGCGGGAGAGGTGCAGATACGCAGTATTTT | CSVAPSGRGADTQYF
NA | TRBJ1-5 | TRBD1 | TRBV30 | TGTGCCTGGAGTGGGGACAGCTATCAGCCCCAGCATTTT | CAWSGDSYQPQHF
NA | TRBJ1-1 | NA | TRBV30 | TGTGCCAGCAAACAGACGAACACTGAAGCTTTCTTT | CASKQTNTEAFF
NA | TRBJ2-7 | TRBD1 | TRBV30 | TGTGCCTGGAGAGGCAGGGGGCTCGAGCAGTACTTC | CAWRGRGLEQYF